This TCR beta chain is from a study of blood T cell repertoires in COVID-19. For the study at large: The cDNA or gDNA used as material had been derived from T cells, B-cell-depleted T cells, or PBMCs.

One Seattle source followed patients from active infection through their disease course. A few counts support this clone. CDR1 and CDR2 (germline): KGHDR, SFDVKD. The junction had 10 bases not matched to a gene; V was cut back by 4 bases and J by 4 bases. The CDR3 loop spans 16 amino acids. In the authors' workflow: Reference gene primer amplification in the assay estimated nucleated cell counts. This table comes from immunoSEQ multiplex PCR, and its TCRdb copy is limited to in-frame clones, with some not included. That table supplies the V and J calls and clone size; D and trimming were determined from the DNA. The data hold 200,000 to 250,000 clones, with around 87% observed a single time.

Material: peripheral blood. V is TRBV24-1 and J is TRBJ2-5, with 8 bases matching TRBD1. The sequence came from a woman aged 45-65 years with COVID-19, enrolled during active disease. CDR3 in amino acids: CATSDRRTGGGETQYF. The DNA for the CDR3 is TGTGCCACCAGTGACCGCCGAACAGGGGGTGGAGAGACCCAGTACTTC.